Below, 20 T cell receptor beta chains from the same sample are listed, as sequenced in a study of blood T cell repertoires in COVID-19. Some clones are missing from TCRdb's copy, which holds only in-frame ones; the method was immunoSEQ multiplex PCR. Found here are around 370,000 clones, approximately 90% of them singletons; the top ten hold less than 3.5%. The sample comprised peripheral blood. The receptors stem from a woman younger than 30 who had recovered from COVID-19.

The genes are TRBV30 and TRBJ2-1; 16 positions match TRBD2. V lost 8 bases to trimming and J lost 0 bases; unmatched junction nucleotides: 4. This CDR3 comprises 16 residues. CDR1 GTSNPN and CDR2 SVGIG come from the germline V gene (reference sequence). The CDR3 DNA reads TGTGCCGGGACTAGCGGGAGGGCCAACTCCTACAATGAGCAGTTCTTC. Its protein is CAGTSGRANSYNEQFF.

The V gene is TRBV5-4, the J gene TRBJ2-1; D uncertain. The CDR3 has 16 residues. V shed 1 base and J shed 3 bases, with 14 bases lying between them. Germline CDR1 SGHNT, CDR2 YYREEE (reference sequence). CDR3 in DNA: TGTGCCAGCAGCTTGAGTACGCGGCAACTCTACAATGAGCAGTTCTTC. Amino acids: CASSLSTRQLYNEQFF.

This clone has a single count. The gene calls are TRBV19 and TRBJ1-3; TRBD1 matches 7 bases. CDR3 length: 15 amino acids. Germline trimming cut 1 base from V and 8 bases from J; bases unmatched to any gene: 8. CDR1 and CDR2 from the germline V gene are LNHDA and SQIVND (reference sequence). CDR3 sequence: CASSIARNRGYTIYF. CDR3 nucleotides: TGTGCCAGTAGTATAGCGCGAAACAGGGGATACACCATATATTTT. Full variable domain (missing parts from reference TRBV19 and TRBJ1-3): DGGITQSPKYLFRKEGQNVTLSCEQNLNHDAMYWYRQDPGQGLRLIYYSQIVNDFQKGDIAEGYSVSREKKESFPLTVTSAQKNPTAFYLCASSIARNRGYTIYFGEGSWLTVV.

The chain recombines TRBV9 with TRBJ1-2; D might be TRBD1 (6 bases). Trimming took 1 base from V and 8 from J, leaving 21 bases between them. The length of the CDR3 is 16 residues. Germline-derived CDR1 and CDR2 are SGDLS and YYNGEE. CDR3 region: CASSVPISGGARGYTF. In DNA, the CDR3 is TGTGCCAGCAGCGTACCTATCTCGGGGGGCGCTCGGGGCTACACCTTC.

CDR3 residues: CATSDFREDTQYF. CDR3 coding DNA: TGTGCCACCAGTGATTTCCGGGAAGATACGCAGTATTTT. The rearrangement joins TRBV24-1 to TRBJ2-3; possible D gene TRBD2, 5 bases. CDR3 length: 13 residues. Germline CDR1 and CDR2: KGHDR and SFDVKD. Trimming took off 1 base at V and 5 bases at J, with 6 bases between the two ends.

The genes are TRBV5-5 and TRBJ1-1; 8 bases match TRBD1. With 1 base clipped from V and 7 bases from J, the junction kept 15 bases outside the gene matches. This CDR3 contains 17 residues. Germline-derived CDR1 and CDR2 are SGHKS and YYEKEE (reference sequence). The CDR3 sequence is CASSLFFGRGLSNEAFF. The DNA of the CDR3 is TGTGCCAGCAGCTTGTTCTTCGGCAGGGGGCTCTCGAATGAAGCTTTCTTT.

This chain connects TRBV5-4 to TRBJ2-1; 13 bases fit TRBD2. The CDR3 spans 15 residues. J gave up 8 bases and V 3 bases, and 5 bases lay outside the gene matches. Germline CDR1 reads SGHNT; CDR2 reads YYREEE (reference sequence). CDR3: CASSWGTSGIYEQFF. The CDR3 DNA follows: TGTGCCAGCAGCTGGGGGACTAGCGGGATATATGAGCAGTTCTTC.

This clone was observed a single time. The genes are TRBV7-9 and TRBJ2-3, with a possible D match to TRBD2 (5 bases). The CDR3 covers 14 residues. CDR1 is SEHNR, CDR2 FQNEAQ, per germline (reference sequence). Trimming stripped 2 bases from V and 5 bases from J, with 11 bases between. The CDR3 DNA reads TGTGCCAGCAGCTTAATCCGGGGAGTAGATACGCAGTATTTT. This codes for CASSLIRGVDTQYF.

V is TRBV7-8 and J is TRBJ1-1; 7 nucleotides align to TRBD1. Unmatched junction bases numbered 10, after V lost 5 bases and J lost 4 bases. CDR1 SGHVS and CDR2 FQNEAQ come from the germline V gene. The CDR3 runs to 15 residues. The CDR3 sequence: CASSPDWTGSTEAFF. The CDR3 bases are TGTGCCAGCAGCCCCGACTGGACAGGATCCACTGAAGCTTTCTTT.

The chain carries TRBV5-1 and TRBJ2-3; no definite D call. The CDR3 loop spans 17 amino acids. Per the germline V gene, CDR1 is SGHRS and CDR2 is YFSETQ. The V and J ends lost 0 bases and 1 base respectively, with 15 bases between them. The CDR3 is CASSLAGWLEGTDTQYF. The DNA of the CDR3 is TGCGCCAGCAGCTTGGCCGGGTGGCTAGAAGGCACAGATACGCAGTATTTT. Filled out from reference TRBV5-1 and TRBJ2-3, the complete variable domain reads KAGVTQTPRYLIKTRGQQVTLSCSPISGHRSVSWYQQTPGQGLQFLFEYFSETQRNKGNFPGRFSGRQFSNSRSEMNVSTLELGDSALYLCASSLAGWLEGTDTQYFGPGTRLTVL.

The chain links TRBV11-3 to TRBJ1-6; 7 bases are shared with TRBD1. The germline V gene has CDR1 SGHNT and CDR2 YENEEA. J gave up 7 bases and V 4 bases, and 4 bases lay outside the gene matches. This CDR3 spans 14 amino acids. As DNA, the CDR3 is TGTGCCAGCAGCTCGGGACAGTCCAATTCACCCCTCCACTTT. Its translation is CASSSGQSNSPLHF.

For this clone: The identical CDR3 is also encoded by other nucleotide sequences in the sample. The chain recombines TRBV30 with TRBJ2-1; D unclear. Trimming took 2 bases from V and 1 from J, leaving 3 bases between them. This CDR3 region has 12 residues. The V gene's germline CDR1 is GTSNPN and CDR2 SVGIG (reference sequence). The CDR3 DNA follows: TGTGCCTGGAGTCTGTCCTACAATGAGCAGTTCTTC. Amino acids: CAWSLSYNEQFF. Filled out from reference TRBV30 and TRBJ2-1, the complete variable domain reads SQTIHQWPATLVQPVGSPLSLECTVEGTSNPNLYWYRQAAGRGLQLLFYSVGIGQISSEVPQNLSASRPQDRQFILSSKKLLLSDSGFYLCAWSLSYNEQFFGPGTRLTVL.

The chain employs TRBV10-2 and TRBJ1-2, with 7 bases aligning to TRBD1. Germline V gene sequence: CDR1 WSHSY, CDR2 SAAADI. This CDR3 comprises 15 residues. V trimming: 5 bases; J trimming: 3 bases; junction bases outside the gene matches: 9. The CDR3 protein is CASSQGGGGDYGYTF. The CDR3 DNA reads TGCGCCAGCAGTCAAGGAGGGGGCGGCGACTATGGCTACACCTTC.

The chain recombines TRBV7-6 with TRBJ2-5; TRBD1 matches at 8 bases. This CDR3 region has 13 residues. The V segment lost 5 bases and the J segment 6 bases; nucleotides outside the gene matches: 5. The germline gives CDR1 SGHVS, CDR2 FNYEAQ. The CDR3 nucleotides are TGTGCCAGCAGCCGGACAGGGCGGCAGACCCAGTACTTC. This sequence encodes CASSRTGRQTQYF.

The chain links TRBV2 to TRBJ1-2, with 7 bases lining up with TRBD1. Germline V CDR1 and CDR2: SNHLY, FYNNEI. The CDR3 has 17 amino acids. With 6 bases clipped from V and 8 bases from J, the junction kept 21 bases outside the gene matches. CDR3 amino acids: CASSSQSPHRGVRGYTF. The CDR3 DNA reads TGTGCCAGCAGCTCACAATCCCCTCACAGGGGTGTGAGGGGCTACACCTTC.

The V call is TRBV3-1 (or the pseudogene TRBV3-2), the J call TRBJ1-1; TRBD1 agrees at 7 bases. Germline CDR1 and CDR2: LGHDT and YNNKEL (reference sequence). V was clipped by 0 bases and J by 6 bases; unmatched bases: 7. The length of the CDR3 is 15 residues. The chain's CDR3 is CASSQDRVTGSEAFF. CDR3 in DNA: TGTGCCAGCAGCCAAGATCGAGTGACAGGGTCTGAAGCTTTCTTT.

The chain is built from TRBV10-1 and TRBJ1-4; D gene ambiguous. The CDR3 runs to 16 residues. Between the trimmed V and J ends, which lost 0 bases and 8 bases, there was a span of 16 bases. The germline V gene encodes CDR1 WNHNN and CDR2 SYGVQD (reference sequence). As DNA, the CDR3 is TGCGCCAGCAGTGAGTCGACAATCGGAGGGAAAGAAAAACTGTTTTTT. Its protein is CASSESTIGGKEKLFF.

This chain links TRBV3-1 (or the pseudogene TRBV3-2) with TRBJ2-1, with D tentatively TRBD2 (6 bases). The ends were cut back, 4 bases at V and 4 bases at J, with 17 bases in the middle. Per germline, CDR1 LGHDT and CDR2 YNNKEL (reference sequence). The CDR3 covers 16 residues. CDR3 loop: CASSPHSGVEYNEQFF. DNA for the CDR3: TGTGCCAGCAGCCCACATAGCGGCGTCGAATACAATGAGCAGTTCTTC.

A single count supports this clone. The rearrangement joins TRBV6-5 to TRBJ2-1, with 9 bases fitting TRBD2. V shed 2 bases, J shed 9 bases, and the junction held 5 bases outside the gene matches. CDR1 and CDR2 (germline): MNHEY, SVGAGI. This CDR3 contains 14 residues. The CDR3 DNA reads as TGTGCCAGCAGTTACAAGATAGCGGGAGCTGAGCAGTTCTTC. Residues: CASSYKIAGAEQFF.

The chain recombines TRBV11-3 with TRBJ1-6; D gene ambiguous. CDR1 and CDR2 (germline): SGHNT, YENEEA. Trimming shortened V by 4 bases and J by 10 bases, and 14 bases separated the two germline ends. This CDR3 spans 14 amino acids. CDR3 DNA: TGTGCCAGCAGCTCCGCCCGGGGAGGCTCACCCCTCCACTTT. Amino acid sequence: CASSSARGGSPLHF.